This entry describes one TCR beta chain. The CDR3 spans 14 residues. V was pared by 0 bases and J by 1 base, with 6 bases between. The germline V gene has CDR1 MNHEY and CDR2 SVGAGI. The data originate from a study of blood T cell repertoires in COVID-19. Background on the study: Acute-phase and convalescent COVID-19 samples originated in the United States, Italy and Spain. Nucleic acid was either cDNA or gDNA, and it came from T cells, B-cell-depleted T cells, or PBMCs.

In the original analysis: Amplification of reference gene primers provided the estimated nucleated cell counts. Libraries were prepared by immunoSEQ multiplex PCR; TCRdb keeps only in-frame clonotypes and omits some of them. V and J calls and clone size are those listed in that table; D and trimming were worked out from the DNA. The sample records roughly 200,000 clones, more than 70% being singletons. This clonotype was obtained from a woman younger than 45 with acute or convalescent COVID-19. The sample taken for sequencing was peripheral blood. The V and J genes are TRBV6-5 and TRBJ1-1; D uncertain. CDR3 region: CASSYSTGNTEAFF. In DNA form, the CDR3 reads TGTGCCAGCAGTTACTCCACGGGGAACACTGAAGCTTTCTTT.